The TCR beta chain described here comes from a study of blood T cell repertoires in COVID-19. Study summary: In each case, the material was cDNA or gDNA derived from T cells, B-cell-depleted T cells, or PBMCs.

The ends were cut back, 3 bases at V and 2 bases at J, with 17 bases in the middle. This CDR3 has 16 residues. Germline V gives CDR1 LNHDA, CDR2 SQIVND (reference sequence). The method was immunoSEQ multiplex PCR; TCRdb's version includes in-frame clones alone and lacks a portion of them. Here the sample spans 140,000 or so clones, around 90% being singletons. This clone was detected a few times. The sequenced sample was peripheral blood. This sequence originates from a man between 60 and 75 years old with active or convalescent COVID-19. V is TRBV19 and J is TRBJ2-7; a possible D gene is TRBD2 (5 bases). Written as DNA, the CDR3 is TGTGCCAGTAGTATCTCCTTACGGGGTGGGACCTACGAGCAGTACTTC. Translation: CASSISLRGGTYEQYF. Full variable domain (missing parts from reference TRBV19 and TRBJ2-7): DGGITQSPKYLFRKEGQNVTLSCEQNLNHDAMYWYRQDPGQGLRLIYYSQIVNDFQKGDIAEGYSVSREKKESFPLTVTSAQKNPTAFYLCASSISLRGGTYEQYFGPGTRLTVT.